A single sample is the source of the 22 T cell receptor beta chains below, sequenced in a study of human T cells and chemical hapten exposure. Described time point: patch test 1, 2 weeks after DPC sensitization. Treatment described: therapeutic diphenylcyclopropenone sensitization with weekly scalp DPC. TCRdb reprocessed the RACE reads with MiXCR, giving one entry per CDR3 protein. The profile shows over 45,000 distinct CDR3 sequences, over 7.5% of them singletons. Material: whole blood, obtained in connection with sensitization to the hapten diphenylcyclopropenone (DPC). The receptors come from a woman in her 40s with alopecia areata. Some clones in this sample may be carry-over from other donors' samples.

This clonotype was counted at least ten times. The chain uses TRBV12-3 or TRBV12-4 and TRBJ2-5, with 9 bases matching TRBD2. With 6 bases clipped from V and 7 bases from J, the junction kept 9 bases outside the gene matches. The CDR3 length is 14 residues. CDR3 amino acids: CASSIGRRGGTQYF. The CDR3 DNA reads as TGTGCCAGCAGCATAGGGCGGCGGGGGGGGACCCAGTACTTC.

This clonotype was observed many times. The CDR3 DNA sequence: TGCGCCAGCAGCCAAGACTCTGCGCAGGGGGCTGCTGGGGCCAACGTCCTGACTTTC. Protein product: CASSQDSAQGAAGANVLTF. The gene calls are TRBV4-1 and TRBJ2-6; TRBD1 aligns across 8 bases. The V and J ends lost 0 bases and 2 bases, in that order; junction bases with no gene match: 9. Germline-derived CDR1 and CDR2 are MGHRA and YSYEKL. The CDR3 contains 19 residues.

J is TRBJ2-3 and V is TRBV11-2; possible D gene TRBD1, 6 bases. The V end was cut by 4 bases, the J end by 3 bases, with 14 bases between. This CDR3 contains 15 residues. Germline CDR1 SGHAT, CDR2 FQNNGV. The CDR3 DNA reads as TGTGCCAGCAGCTCCACAGGGATGGGTACAGATACGCAGTATTTT. It is translated as CASSSTGMGTDTQYF.

This clonotype was seen repeatedly, ten times or more. This CDR3 is CASSQLLPGEGTQYF. In nucleotides, the CDR3 is TGTGCCAGCAGCCAACTTCTCCCCGGGGAAGGGACCCAGTACTTC. The genes are TRBV12-3 or TRBV12-4 and TRBJ2-5; maybe TRBD2 (5 bases). This CDR3 has 15 amino acids. Trimming left V 6 bases short and J 7 bases short, with 21 bases between.

Only a few counts were recorded for this clonotype. The V call is TRBV29-1, the J call TRBJ2-7; D is possibly TRBD1 or TRBD2 (6 bases each). The V and J ends lost 3 bases and 3 bases respectively, with 12 bases between them. From germline, CDR1 is SQVTM and CDR2 ANQGSEA. The CDR3 extends over 13 amino acids. CDR3: CSVETGGVYEQYF. The CDR3 region has the DNA TGCAGCGTTGAGACCGGGGGCGTCTACGAGCAGTACTTC.

This clonotype was counted a few times. This chain uses TRBV4-1 with TRBJ1-1, with TRBD1 as a possible D gene (5 bases). Trimming removed 3 bases at V and 1 base at J, with 12 bases between. CDR3 length equals 15 residues. Per germline, CDR1 MGHRA and CDR2 YSYEKL. DNA for the CDR3: TGCGCCAGCAGCCAGGTTCTAAGGGGGAACACTGAAGCTTTCTTT. This gives the protein CASSQVLRGNTEAFF.

This clonotype was observed many times. The CDR3 here is CASTPNGGPSYNEQFF. CDR3 DNA sequence: TGTGCCAGCACCCCGAACGGGGGGCCCTCCTACAATGAGCAGTTCTTC. This chain uses TRBV9 with TRBJ2-1; D is perhaps TRBD2 (7 bases). Germline lookup yields CDR1 SGDLS and CDR2 YYNGEE. CDR3 length: 16 amino acids. V lost 6 bases and J 0 bases, leaving 16 bases between the germline ends.

This clonotype was recorded many times. The genes are TRBV7-8 and TRBJ1-5, with a possible D match to TRBD1 (6 bases). V lost 0 bases and J 5 bases, leaving 11 bases between the germline ends. Germline CDR1 reads SGHVS; CDR2 reads FQNEAQ. The CDR3 spans 15 residues. CDR3 amino acids: CASSLADRAYQPQHF. In DNA, the CDR3 is TGTGCCAGCAGCTTAGCGGACAGAGCGTATCAGCCCCAGCATTTT.

This clonotype turned up a few times. The chain uses TRBV9 and TRBJ1-2; 11 bases fit TRBD1. V trimming: 0 bases; J trimming: 2 bases; junction bases outside the gene matches: 9. CDR1 is SGDLS and CDR2 is YYNGEE in the germline V gene. This CDR3 region has 18 residues. The CDR3 here is CASSVGAPGQGDNYGYTF. The CDR3 coding sequence is TGTGCCAGCAGCGTAGGGGCGCCGGGACAGGGGGACAACTATGGCTACACCTTC.

This clonotype was recorded at least ten times. This chain connects TRBV2 to TRBJ2-7; D may be TRBD1 (5 bases). The V gene's germline CDR1 is SNHLY and CDR2 FYNNEI. V lost 3 bases and J 2 bases, leaving 20 bases between the germline ends. The CDR3 sequence is 17 residues long. The CDR3 here is CASSEGRVSLPPYEQYF. Written as DNA, the CDR3 is TGTGCCAGCAGTGAGGGCAGGGTCTCTCTTCCTCCCTACGAGCAGTACTTC.

The V gene is TRBV20-1, the J gene TRBJ1-1; D is unclear. V lost 5 bases and J 4 bases, leaving 17 bases between the germline ends. The CDR3 covers 14 residues. Per the germline V gene, CDR1 is DFQATT and CDR2 is SNEGSKA (reference sequence). The CDR3 sequence: CSAVPGVYGTEAFF. The CDR3 DNA sequence: TGCAGTGCTGTCCCTGGGGTATATGGCACTGAAGCTTTCTTT.

This clonotype has ten or more counts. This chain connects TRBV5-5 to TRBJ2-1, with 8 bases matching TRBD2. This CDR3 spans 14 amino acids. Germline V gives CDR1 SGHKS, CDR2 YYEKEE (reference sequence). The V gene end was trimmed by 2 bases and the J gene end by 2 bases; junction bases not matched to a gene: 0. Here the CDR3 DNA reads TGTGCCAGCAGCTTAGCGGGGGCCTACAATGAGCAGTTCTTC. This translates into CASSLAGAYNEQFF.

This clonotype has ten or more counts. V is TRBV6-1 and J is TRBJ2-7; TRBD1 agrees at 7 bases. Germline assignment: CDR1 MNHNS and CDR2 SASEGT. The CDR3 extends over 14 amino acids. The ends lost 8 bases at V and 0 bases at J; junction bases unmatched: 7. The CDR3 sequence is CASGIRGTSYEQYF. CDR3 DNA: TGTGCCAGCGGGATCAGGGGGACCTCCTACGAGCAGTACTTC.

This clonotype has more than one count but fewer than ten. This rearrangement joins TRBV9 to TRBJ2-3; TRBD2 matches at 9 bases. The trim removed 0 bases at V and 3 bases at J, leaving 8 bases unmatched. The CDR3 length is 17 residues. The germline gives CDR1 SGDLS, CDR2 YYNGEE. CDR3 in amino acids: CASSVAPAGGRTDTQYF. CDR3 DNA: TGTGCCAGCAGCGTAGCCCCAGCGGGGGGCAGGACAGATACGCAGTATTTT.

The gene calls are TRBV27 and TRBJ2-2; the match to TRBD1 covers 10 bases. Trimming took 7 bases from V and 6 from J; bases not matched to a gene: 2. The germline CDR1 and CDR2 sequences are MNHEY and SMNVEV (reference sequence). This CDR3 spans 13 amino acids. DNA for the CDR3: TGTGCCAGCATCGGACAGGGGGCCGGGGAGCTGTTTTTT. It translates to CASIGQGAGELFF.

The V gene is TRBV6-1, the J gene TRBJ2-7; D remains unclear. Germline V CDR1 and CDR2: MNHNS, SASEGT. The CDR3 is 17 residues long. V was trimmed by 7 bases and J by 4 bases, leaving 26 bases between them. The CDR3 spells CASIPASSGQEIYEQYF. DNA of the CDR3: TGTGCCAGCATCCCCGCCTCAAGTGGCCAGGAAATATACGAGCAGTACTTC.

This clonotype was detected only a few times. The chain has TRBV29-1 and TRBJ2-3; D ambiguous. Trimming pared 4 bases from V and 2 bases from J, leaving 7 bases between. Germline CDR1 and CDR2: SQVTM and ANQGSEA. This CDR3 region has 12 residues. The CDR3 sequence is CSVVRDTDTQYF. The CDR3 nucleotides read TGCAGCGTTGTAAGGGACACAGATACGCAGTATTTT.

This clonotype came up many times. The chain carries TRBV4-2 and TRBJ1-6; 8 nucleotides match TRBD1. The length of the CDR3 is 16 residues. Germline CDR1 LGHNA, CDR2 YNFKEQ. V gave up 3 bases and J gave up 6 bases; unmatched junction bases: 7. The CDR3 DNA reads as TGTGCCAGCAGCCACGCCTCGGACAGGGTTAATTCACCCCTCCACTTT. This translates into CASSHASDRVNSPLHF.

This clonotype is judged medium-sized (0.01 to 0.1%). This sequence joins TRBV19 and TRBJ2-1, with 8 bases matching TRBD1. Trimming at V came to 1 base and at J to 4 bases, leaving 3 bases not matched to a gene. The CDR3 is 15 amino acids. Germline values: CDR1 LNHDA, CDR2 SQIVND (reference sequence). CDR3 loop: CASSIAQGAYNEQFF. The CDR3 DNA reads as TGTGCCAGTAGTATAGCCCAGGGGGCATACAATGAGCAGTTCTTC.

This clonotype appeared many times. The V and J genes are TRBV15 and TRBJ2-3; TRBD1 agrees at 7 bases. The V gene's germline CDR1 is LNHNV and CDR2 YYDKDF (reference sequence). Trimming cost V 1 base and J 2 bases; bases outside gene matches: 3. The CDR3 loop spans 15 amino acids. CDR3 DNA: TGTGCCACCAGCAGAGCCGGGACAGCCACAGATACGCAGTATTTT. Translation gives CATSRAGTATDTQYF.

This clonotype was picked up a small number of times. The CDR3 region is CASSSQTGNYGYTF. The CDR3 DNA reads TGTGCCAGCAGTTCACAGACAGGGAACTATGGCTACACCTTC. The chain carries TRBV12-3 or TRBV12-4 and TRBJ1-2; TRBD1 agrees at 7 bases. With V trimmed by 4 bases and J by 2 bases, 4 bases remained unmatched. This CDR3 contains 14 residues.

In this sample, this clonotype turned up a few times. This chain uses TRBV10-3 with TRBJ1-5; D uncertain. Trimming left V 6 bases short and J 10 bases short, with 13 bases between. There are 12 residues in the CDR3. Germline assignment: CDR1 ENHRY and CDR2 SYGVKD. CDR3 loop: CAIRGTEGPQHF. In nucleotides, the CDR3 is TGTGCCATCAGGGGAACCGAGGGACCCCAGCATTTT.